This T cell receptor beta chain is from a study of metastatic and nonmetastatic thyroid tumors. Study information: A comparison of repertoires was made across blood and tumor or nodule tissue from malignant and benign thyroid patients.

Via MiXCR, TCRdb re-called the PCR reads. The data show roughly 13,000 clones, 26% seen once. The CDR3 spans 14 residues. Germline CDR1 MDHEN, CDR2 SYDVKM. After removal of 6 bases from V and 3 bases from J, the junction contained 5 bases not matched to a gene. Treatment of any kind had been given to no patient before thyroid surgery. The rearrangement joins TRBV28 to TRBJ2-7; 10 nucleotides line up with TRBD2. The sequenced material came from tumor tissue. The clonotype was recovered from a female donor with papillary thyroid cancer or a benign thyroid nodule (not recorded which). Some clones in this sample may be carry-over from other donors' samples. CDR3 DNA sequence: TGTGCCAGCAGCCCTACTAGCGGGAACTACGAGCAGTACTTC. It encodes CASSPTSGNYEQYF.